The 17 T cell receptor beta chains in this list originate from one sample, sequenced in a study of T cell responses to AZD1222 COVID-19 vaccine. The protocol was immunoSEQ multiplex PCR, while the TCRdb copy is restricted to in-frame clones and leaves out a portion. The sample records 130,000 or so clones, about 89% being singletons. The material sequenced was peripheral blood, taken 28 days after the second dose of the MenACWY control vaccine. The source is an adult who received the MenACWY meningococcal vaccine as a control.

The chain carries TRBV2 and TRBJ2-7, with 9 bases aligning to TRBD1. Germline V gene lookup returns CDR1 SNHLY and CDR2 FYNNEI. The CDR3 contains 15 residues. J was trimmed by 5 bases and V by 3 bases; bases with no gene match: 8. CDR3 protein: CASSDVGQGLHEQYF. Written as DNA, the CDR3 is TGTGCCAGCAGTGACGTGGGACAGGGTCTCCACGAGCAGTACTTC.

The chain has TRBV15 and TRBJ2-4; D may be TRBD2 (5 bases). V shed 1 base and J shed 7 bases, with 14 bases lying between them. This CDR3 is 15 amino acids long. CDR1 and CDR2 (germline): LNHNV, YYDKDF (reference sequence). The CDR3 DNA reads TGTGCCACCAGCAGAGTCGAGCGGAACGCCAACATTCAGTACTTC. It codes for CATSRVERNANIQYF.

The chain uses TRBV7-2 and TRBJ1-6; D possibly corresponds to TRBD1 (6 bases). The germline V gene has CDR1 SGHTA and CDR2 FQGNSA. V was trimmed by 5 bases and J by 9 bases, leaving 14 bases between them. The CDR3 has 14 residues. Here the CDR3 DNA reads TGTGCCAGCAGCAAACCAGGGGATGGTTCACCCCTCCACTTT. Its translation is CASSKPGDGSPLHF.

This chain's CDR3 is CASSERPGNQPQHF. The CDR3 DNA is TGTGCCAGCTCCGAAAGACCCGGGAATCAGCCCCAGCATTTT. The V call is TRBV18, the J call TRBJ1-5, with unresolved D. The CDR3 loop spans 14 amino acids. V lost 6 bases to trimming and J lost 4 bases, with 13 bases between them. Germline CDR1 reads KGHSH; CDR2 reads LQKENI.

This rearrangement joins TRBV7-3 to TRBJ1-5, with TRBD1 as a possible D gene (6 bases). Germline-derived CDR1 and CDR2 are SGHTA and FQGTGA. The CDR3 spans 20 residues. Trimming took 10 bases from V and 2 from J, leaving 33 bases between them. This CDR3 reads CANGTKQLLPNEYCNQPQHF. The CDR3 bases are TGTGCCAACGGGACAAAGCAACTCCTCCCGAACGAATACTGCAATCAGCCCCAGCATTTT.

The rearrangement uses TRBV5-5 and TRBJ2-1; unclear D gene. This CDR3 is built from 11 residues. The V end lost 0 bases, the J end lost 7 bases, and 2 bases lay between the germline ends. CDR1 and CDR2 (germline): SGHKS, YYEKEE (reference sequence). CDR3 region: CASSLENEQFF. The CDR3 region has the DNA TGTGCCAGCAGCTTGGAGAATGAGCAGTTCTTC.

The CDR3 bases are TGTGCCAGCAGTTACGTGACCAATTCACCCCTCCACTTT. Its translation is CASSYVTNSPLHF. The chain has TRBV6-5 and TRBJ1-6; D is uncertain. The germline V gene encodes CDR1 MNHEY and CDR2 SVGAGI. With 2 bases removed from V and 7 bases from J, the gap between germline ends came to 6 bases. This CDR3 region has 13 residues.

V gene TRBV28 combines with J gene TRBJ2-7, with 10 nucleotides matching TRBD2. This CDR3 comprises 14 residues. Trimming cost V 6 bases and J 7 bases; bases outside gene matches: 9. The germline V gene has CDR1 MDHEN and CDR2 SYDVKM. The CDR3 is CASSPSGRAREQYF. For the CDR3, the DNA is TGTGCCAGCAGCCCCAGCGGGAGGGCAAGGGAGCAGTACTTC. Combining the CDR3 with reference TRBV28 and TRBJ2-7 gives the whole variable domain DVKVTQSSRYLVKRTGEKVFLECVQDMDHENMFWYRQDPGLGLRLIYFSYDVKMKEKGDIPEGYSVSREKKERFSLILESASTNQTSMYLCASSPSGRAREQYFGPGTRLTVT.

Only one count was recorded for this clone. V gene TRBV19 combines with J gene TRBJ2-5; tentative D call: TRBD1 (5 bases). Germline CDR1 reads LNHDA; CDR2 reads SQIVND (reference sequence). The CDR3 length is 13 residues. V was shortened by 9 bases and J by 7 bases, with 18 bases between the two germline ends. CDR3 residues: CASGPNRQGTQYF. CDR3 in DNA: TGTGCCAGCGGACCCAATCGGCAGGGGACCCAGTACTTC.

This sequence joins TRBV19 and TRBJ2-1; 10 bases fit TRBD1. V lost 4 bases, J lost 1 base, and 10 bases stayed unmatched. Germline-derived CDR1 and CDR2 are LNHDA and SQIVND (reference sequence). There are 18 residues in the CDR3. As DNA, the CDR3 is TGTGCCAGTAGTAGCGGACAGGGGGGGTTGGTATCCTACAATGAGCAGTTCTTC. Protein: CASSSGQGGLVSYNEQFF.

The chain has TRBV12-3 or TRBV12-4 and TRBJ2-3, with 8 bases fitting TRBD2. The CDR3 consists of 13 residues. The ends lost 4 bases at V and 3 bases at J; junction bases unmatched: 0. The CDR3 spells CASSSSGTDTQYF. Here the CDR3 DNA reads TGTGCCAGCAGTTCTAGCGGGACAGATACGCAGTATTTT.

The chain is built from TRBV6-2 or TRBV6-3 and TRBJ1-4, with D possibly being TRBD1 (5 bases). Trimming took 6 bases from V and 11 from J, leaving 16 bases between them. Germline V gene sequence: CDR1 MNHEY, CDR2 SVGEGT. CDR3 length: 13 residues. DNA of the CDR3: TGTGCCAGCAGCGAGCCCGGGACCCTTAAACTGTTTTTT. Translating gives CASSEPGTLKLFF.

The chain recombines TRBV3-1 (or the pseudogene TRBV3-2) with TRBJ1-3; tentatively, D is TRBD1 (6 bases). Germline V CDR1 and CDR2: LGHDT, YNNKEL (reference sequence). With 1 base removed from V and 6 bases from J, the gap between germline ends came to 7 bases. The CDR3 covers 13 residues. The CDR3 spells CASSQAGENTIYF. CDR3 nucleotide sequence: TGTGCCAGCAGCCAAGCAGGGGAAAACACCATATATTTT.

The rearrangement uses TRBV7-2 and TRBJ1-3; D not resolved. The ends were cut back, 2 bases at V and 2 bases at J, with 7 bases in the middle. CDR3 size: 14 residues. Germline loops: CDR1 SGHTA, CDR2 FQGNSA. This chain's CDR3 is CASSLSGPGNTIYF. In nucleotides, the CDR3 is TGTGCCAGCAGCTTAAGCGGGCCTGGAAACACCATATATTTT.

This chain joins TRBV20-1 and TRBJ1-2; the D is unclear. Germline V CDR1 and CDR2: DFQATT, SNEGSKA (reference sequence). This CDR3 spans 11 amino acids. Trimming removed 0 bases at V and 6 bases at J, with 5 bases between. The CDR3 region is CSARESNGYTF. As DNA, the CDR3 is TGCAGTGCTAGAGAGTCGAATGGCTACACCTTC.

This clone has just one count. The rearrangement links TRBV6-2 or TRBV6-3 to TRBJ2-3; 11 bases are a match to TRBD2. The J segment lost 1 base and the V segment lost 2 bases, leaving 14 bases of the junction unmatched. This CDR3 has 20 amino acids. The germline V gene encodes CDR1 MNHEY and CDR2 SVGEGT. This CDR3 is CASSYRGRASGRQGTDTQYF. CDR3 in DNA: TGTGCCAGCAGTTACAGAGGGCGCGCTAGCGGGAGGCAGGGCACAGATACGCAGTATTTT.

The chain combines TRBV19 with TRBJ1-2; 9 nucleotides line up with TRBD1. CDR1 is LNHDA, CDR2 SQIVND, per germline (reference sequence). This CDR3 region has 14 residues. Losses at the gene ends were 6 bases for V and 7 bases for J; bases not matched to a gene: 9. This CDR3 is CASSTDRGSGGYTF. The CDR3 DNA follows: TGTGCCAGTAGCACGGACAGGGGTTCAGGTGGCTACACCTTC.